The next 26 T cell receptor beta chains were all read from a single sample in a study of T cell repertoires in cytomegalovirus infection. Antigen specificity for these receptors is unknown. MiXCR was run by TCRdb on the reads, yielding one entry per CDR3 protein. The repertoire holds approximately 730,000 distinct CDR3 sequences, with roughly a third as singletons. The sample in question was cultured PBMCs, obtained from culture after CMV antigen stimulation. These receptors all stem from a human donor in good health (CMV status not recorded). Some clones in this sample may be carry-over from other donors' samples.

This clonotype has more than one count but fewer than ten. This chain links TRBV7-2 with TRBJ1-4; the D gene is possibly TRBD1 (5 bases). The germline V gene encodes CDR1 SGHTA and CDR2 FQGNSA. The V and J ends lost 1 base and 5 bases respectively, with 11 bases between them. The CDR3 loop spans 15 amino acids. CDR3 residues: CASSLGPGWNEKLFF. DNA of the CDR3: TGTGCCAGCAGCTTAGGGCCAGGGTGGAATGAAAAACTGTTTTTT.

This clonotype was counted a single time. The chain carries TRBV27 and TRBJ2-2; D perhaps matches TRBD2 (6 bases). The CDR3 is 14 residues long. CDR1 is MNHEY, CDR2 SMNVEV, per germline (reference sequence). V shed 7 bases and J shed 4 bases, with 13 bases lying between them. DNA for the CDR3: TGTGCCAGCACCCGGGGGTCAGGCACCGGGGAGCTGTTTTTT. Translation: CASTRGSGTGELFF.

This clonotype was detected only a few times. The chain is built from TRBV20-1 and TRBJ1-5; TRBD1 is a possible D gene (5 bases). Germline V gene lookup returns CDR1 DFQATT and CDR2 SNEGSKA (reference sequence). The CDR3 spans 17 residues. V was cut by 6 bases and J by 2 bases, with 23 bases left in between. The chain's CDR3 is CSASRSRWGSGNQPQHF. DNA of the CDR3: TGCAGTGCCTCCCGGTCGAGATGGGGGTCGGGCAATCAGCCCCAGCATTTT.

About this clonotype itself: One end of the junction fails to match germline, which may point to a read error. The chain carries TRBV7-8 and TRBJ2-3, with 12 bases matching TRBD2. Germline CDR1 is SGHVS and CDR2 is FQNEAQ. CDR3 length equals 17 residues. The CDR3 protein is CASSFLAGGPSTDTPYF. In DNA, the CDR3 is TGTGCCAGCAGCTTCCTAGCGGGGGGGCCCAGCACAGATACGCCGTATTTT.

The V gene is TRBV20-1, the J gene TRBJ1-6; the D gene is possibly TRBD1 (5 bases). CDR1 is DFQATT and CDR2 is SNEGSKA in the germline V gene (reference sequence). The CDR3 extends over 16 amino acids. V was shortened by 0 bases and J by 3 bases, with 12 bases between the two germline ends. In nucleotides, the CDR3 is TGCAGTGCTAGAGATCTGGCAGGGAACTATAATTCACCCCTCCACTTT. It specifies CSARDLAGNYNSPLHF.

The chain is built from TRBV7-2 and TRBJ2-1; D uncertain. V lost 5 bases and J lost 10, with 15 bases in between. This CDR3 has 13 residues. Germline V gives CDR1 SGHTA, CDR2 FQGNSA. CDR3 DNA: TGTGCCAGCAGCACATTCAAGTCGACAGAGCAGTTCTTC. As protein: CASSTFKSTEQFF.

The chain has TRBV2 and TRBJ1-5; perhaps TRBD1 as D (5 bases). V lost 0 bases to trimming and J lost 0 bases, with 9 bases between them. The CDR3 sequence is 16 residues long. Germline V gene sequence: CDR1 SNHLY, CDR2 FYNNEI. CDR3 nucleotide sequence: TGTGCCAGCAGTGAAGCCAGGGCCTCTAGCAATCAGCCCCAGCATTTT. Its translation: CASSEARASSNQPQHF.

This chain uses TRBV28 with TRBJ1-6; D uncertain. The CDR3 covers 12 residues. Germline CDR1 is MDHEN and CDR2 is SYDVKM. Trimming stripped 5 bases from V and 9 bases from J, with 8 bases between. CDR3 sequence reads: CASSERFSPLHF. The CDR3 nucleotides read TGTGCCAGCAGTGAGAGGTTTTCACCCCTCCACTTT.

This clonotype was counted a few times. This rearrangement joins TRBV20-1 to TRBJ2-5, with a weak D call TRBD1 (10 bases). Trimming shortened V by 1 base and J by 8 bases, and 29 bases separated the two germline ends. This CDR3 is built from 18 residues. Germline CDR1 and CDR2: DFQATT and SNEGSKA (reference sequence). DNA for the CDR3: TGCAGTGCTAGAGCCGGGACAGGGGCTAGCGGGATGGATGGTACCCAGTACTTC. Translation: CSARAGTGASGMDGTQYF.

Here the CDR3 reads CASSLALLKYMNTEAFF. CDR3 nucleotide sequence: TGTGCCAGCAGCTTGGCCCTATTGAAGTACATGAACACTGAAGCTTTCTTT. The chain uses TRBV5-6 and TRBJ1-1; D not certain. V lost 0 bases to trimming and J lost 0 bases, with 15 bases between them. CDR3 length: 17 amino acids. From germline, CDR1 is SGHDT and CDR2 YYEEEE.

In nucleotides, the CDR3 is TGCAGTGCTCGGACAGGGAAGAACTATGGCTACACCTTC. Its translation is CSARTGKNYGYTF. This chain links TRBV20-1 with TRBJ1-2; TRBD1 matches 8 bases. Losses at the gene ends were 5 bases for V and 2 bases for J; bases not matched to a gene: 4. The length of the CDR3 is 13 residues. Germline lookup yields CDR1 DFQATT and CDR2 SNEGSKA (reference sequence).

This clonotype was observed a few times. This sequence joins TRBV6-1 and TRBJ2-3, with 7 bases identical to TRBD2. In germline, CDR1 is MNHNS, CDR2 SASEGT. The trim removed 7 bases at V and 0 bases at J, leaving 4 bases unmatched. This CDR3 is built from 14 residues. The CDR3 here is CASKERGSTDTQYF. The CDR3 DNA reads as TGTGCCAGCAAAGAGCGGGGAAGCACAGATACGCAGTATTTT.

CDR3: CASCSWGKNQPQHF. Here the CDR3 DNA reads TGTGCCAGCTGTTCCTGGGGAAAAAATCAGCCCCAGCATTTT. This sequence joins TRBV2 and TRBJ1-5; D gene uncertain. This CDR3 contains 14 residues. V lost 8 bases, J lost 4 bases, and 15 bases lay in between. Germline V gives CDR1 SNHLY, CDR2 FYNNEI.

This clonotype was detected only a few times. The chain carries TRBV20-1 and TRBJ1-3; unclear D gene. CDR1 and CDR2 (germline): DFQATT, SNEGSKA (reference sequence). V was pared by 0 bases and J by 4 bases, with 16 bases between. The CDR3 totals 16 residues. The CDR3 sequence is CSARDSTWVLGNTIYF. DNA for the CDR3: TGCAGTGCTAGAGATAGTACTTGGGTTCTCGGAAACACCATATATTTT.

This chain joins TRBV20-1 and TRBJ2-5; 13 bases map to TRBD2. The CDR3 length is 14 residues. Germline loops: CDR1 DFQATT, CDR2 SNEGSKA (reference sequence). Trimming cost V 6 bases and J 4 bases; bases outside gene matches: 5. DNA of the CDR3: TGCAGTGCGAAAGGGACTAGCGGGGTAGAGACCCAGTACTTC. This sequence encodes CSAKGTSGVETQYF.

The chain recombines TRBV2 with TRBJ1-1, with a weak D call TRBD1 (6 bases). Per the germline V gene, CDR1 is SNHLY and CDR2 is FYNNEI. This CDR3 is built from 13 residues. The CDR3 spells CVPGGRGNTEAFF. CDR3 DNA: TGTGTCCCCGGGGGCCGGGGGAACACTGAAGCTTTCTTT.

This clonotype was counted only a few times. This sequence joins TRBV2 and TRBJ1-6; D remains unclear. This CDR3 spans 12 amino acids. CDR1 is SNHLY, CDR2 FYNNEI, per germline. Trimming cost V 3 bases and J 6 bases, with 3 bases left between them. The CDR3 bases are TGTGCCAGCAGTGATGTTAATTCACCCCTCCACTTT. Its protein product is CASSDVNSPLHF.

J is TRBJ2-5 and V is TRBV27; D is unclear. V was shortened by 2 bases and J by 5 bases, with 12 bases between the two germline ends. There are 14 residues in the CDR3. The germline CDR1 and CDR2 sequences are MNHEY and SMNVEV (reference sequence). CDR3 DNA: TGTGCCAGCAGTTTAGGCCCGGCTCGGGAGACCCAGTACTTC. Translated: CASSLGPARETQYF.

This clonotype showed up just a few times. This rearrangement joins TRBV7-9 to TRBJ2-3; maybe TRBD1 (6 bases). Germline CDR1 is SEHNR and CDR2 is FQNEAQ (reference sequence). V lost 5 bases and J 5 bases, leaving 8 bases between the germline ends. CDR3 length equals 12 residues. CDR3 sequence (DNA): TGTGCCAGCAGCCAGGGGAAAGATACGCAGTATTTT. Protein: CASSQGKDTQYF.

The chain has TRBV20-1 and TRBJ2-2; D unresolved. This CDR3 has 15 residues. Trimming pared 0 bases from V and 6 bases from J, leaving 14 bases between. From germline, CDR1 is DFQATT and CDR2 SNEGSKA (reference sequence). CDR3 residues: CSARDFSRSAGELFF. The CDR3 bases are TGCAGTGCTAGAGATTTCAGCCGTTCGGCCGGGGAGCTGTTTTTT.

V usage is TRBV7-2 and J usage is TRBJ2-7, with a possible D match to TRBD2 (5 bases). This CDR3 contains 13 residues. V was trimmed by 4 bases and J by 2 bases, leaving 9 bases between them. CDR1 is SGHTA and CDR2 is FQGNSA in the germline V gene. This CDR3 is CASSSRGTYEQYF. The CDR3 DNA is TGTGCCAGCAGCTCCCGGGGAACCTACGAGCAGTACTTC.

There are a few counts of this clonotype. V usage is TRBV6-5 and J usage is TRBJ1-1; D remains unclear. The V gene lost 6 bases and the J gene lost 2 bases, with 10 bases spanning the gap. CDR1 is MNHEY, CDR2 SVGAGI, per germline. The CDR3 runs to 13 residues. CDR3 protein: CASRMQDNTEAFF. CDR3 nucleotides: TGTGCCAGCAGAATGCAAGATAACACTGAAGCTTTCTTT.

In its sample, this clonotype was seen a few times. This chain links TRBV12-3 or TRBV12-4 with TRBJ2-3; no clear D. Trimming removed 8 bases from V and 2 bases from J, with 11 bases in between. The CDR3 covers 13 residues. The CDR3 protein is CASHSHLTDTQYF. Written as DNA, the CDR3 is TGTGCCAGCCACAGCCACCTCACAGATACGCAGTATTTT.

The chain employs TRBV7-2 and TRBJ2-3, with a tentative D call TRBD1 (5 bases). The CDR3 has 18 amino acids. The V end was cut by 0 bases, the J end by 3 bases, with 19 bases between. In germline, CDR1 is SGHTA, CDR2 FQGNSA. The CDR3 protein is CASSLAPVGREGTDTQYF. In nucleotides, the CDR3 is TGTGCCAGCAGCTTAGCCCCCGTAGGCAGGGAAGGTACAGATACGCAGTATTTT.

This clonotype was recorded a few times. The chain uses TRBV12-3 or TRBV12-4 and TRBJ2-1; 13 nucleotides agree with TRBD2. V lost 3 bases, J lost 9 bases, and 17 bases stayed unmatched. This CDR3 region has 19 residues. CDR3 amino acids: CASSFYSVSGTSGDGEQFF. The CDR3 DNA sequence: TGTGCCAGCAGTTTTTATTCTGTCTCCGGGACTAGCGGGGACGGTGAGCAGTTCTTC.

This clonotype was detected ten times or more. This rearrangement joins TRBV7-2 to TRBJ2-7; D uncertain. The V end was cut by 3 bases, the J end by 0 bases, with 12 bases between. In germline, CDR1 is SGHTA, CDR2 FQGNSA. This CDR3 is 15 amino acids long. CDR3 sequence: CASSFLSGSSYEQYF. CDR3 sequence (DNA): TGTGCCAGCAGCTTCCTCTCGGGTAGCTCCTACGAGCAGTACTTC.